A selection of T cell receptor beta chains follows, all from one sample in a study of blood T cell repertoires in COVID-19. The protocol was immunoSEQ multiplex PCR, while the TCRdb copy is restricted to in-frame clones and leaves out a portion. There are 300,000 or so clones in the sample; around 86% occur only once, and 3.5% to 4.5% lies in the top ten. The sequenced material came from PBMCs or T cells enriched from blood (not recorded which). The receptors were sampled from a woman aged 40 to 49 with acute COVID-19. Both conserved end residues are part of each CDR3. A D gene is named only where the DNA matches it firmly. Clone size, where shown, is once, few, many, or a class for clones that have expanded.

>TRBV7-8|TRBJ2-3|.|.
CASGQSGLSTDTQYF
TGTGCCAGCGGGCAAAGCGGGTTAAGCACAGATACGCAGTATTTT
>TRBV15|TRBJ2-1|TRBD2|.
CATSRVGGGYNEQFF
TGTGCCACCAGCAGAGTTGGCGGGGGGTACAATGAGCAGTTCTTC
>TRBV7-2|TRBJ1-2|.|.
CASAPGGDDYGYTF
TGTGCCAGCGCCCCGGGGGGGGATGACTATGGCTACACCTTC
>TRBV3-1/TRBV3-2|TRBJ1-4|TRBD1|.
CASSHPTGAANEKLFF
TGTGCCAGCAGCCATCCAACAGGGGCGGCTAATGAAAAACTGTTTTTT
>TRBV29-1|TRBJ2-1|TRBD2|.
CSVEGTSLRNYNEQFF
TGCAGCGTTGAGGGGACTAGCCTCCGAAACTACAATGAGCAGTTCTTC
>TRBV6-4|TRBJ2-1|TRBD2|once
CASSDSMTSGVGYSYNEQFF
TGTGCCAGCAGTGACTCAATGACTAGCGGGGTCGGTTACTCCTACAATGAGCAGTTCTTC
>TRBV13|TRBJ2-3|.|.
CASRGGPTDTQYF
TGTGCCAGTAGGGGGGGGCCCACAGATACGCAGTATTTT
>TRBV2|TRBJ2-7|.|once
CASSEQGPKVGAEQYF
TGTGCCAGCAGTGAACAGGGGCCCAAAGTGGGGGCCGAGCAGTACTTC
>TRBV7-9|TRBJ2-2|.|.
CASEQGPNTGELFF
TGTGCCAGTGAACAGGGTCCGAACACCGGGGAGCTGTTTTTT
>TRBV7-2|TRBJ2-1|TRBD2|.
CASSLSAGGGLFNYNEQFF
TGTGCCAGCAGCTTATCGGCGGGGGGCGGACTCTTCAACTACAATGAGCAGTTCTTC
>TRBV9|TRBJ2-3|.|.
CASSVVHTDTQYF
TGTGCCAGCAGCGTAGTCCACACAGATACGCAGTATTTT
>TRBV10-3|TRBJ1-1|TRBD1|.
CAISGGRFTEAFF
TGTGCCATCTCAGGGGGCAGGTTCACTGAAGCTTTCTTT
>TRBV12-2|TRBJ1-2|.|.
CASRCTIHVDGYTF
TGTGCAAGTCGCTGTACGATTCATGTAGATGGCTACACCTTC
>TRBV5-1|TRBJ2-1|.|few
CASSLGGLTAPEQFF
TGCGCCAGCAGCTTGGGAGGACTAACAGCACCTGAGCAGTTCTTC
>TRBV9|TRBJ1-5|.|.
CASSVGGQSNQPQHF
TGTGCCAGCAGCGTAGGTGGGCAGAGCAATCAGCCCCAGCATTTT
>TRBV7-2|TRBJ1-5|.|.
CASSLVGGGSNQPQHF
TGTGCCAGCAGCTTAGTGGGGGGAGGCAGCAATCAGCCCCAGCATTTT
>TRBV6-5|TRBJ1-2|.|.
CASTQGWGYYGYTF
TGTGCCAGCACCCAGGGGTGGGGATACTATGGCTACACCTTC
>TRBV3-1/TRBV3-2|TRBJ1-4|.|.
CASSQAQGREKLFF
TGTGCCAGCAGCCAAGCACAGGGTCGGGAAAAACTGTTTTTT
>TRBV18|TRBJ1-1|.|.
CASSPGLGRNTEAFF
TGTGCCAGCTCACCAGGCCTAGGTAGGAACACTGAAGCTTTCTTT
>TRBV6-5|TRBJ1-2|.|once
CASTPDGRRGGYTF
TGTGCCAGCACCCCCGACGGGAGAAGGGGCGGCTACACCTTC
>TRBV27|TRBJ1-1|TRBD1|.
CASSPQTGMNTEAFF
TGTGCCAGCAGTCCGCAGACAGGGATGAACACTGAAGCTTTCTTT
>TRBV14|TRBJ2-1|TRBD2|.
CASSRLWGGSSYNEQFF
TGTGCCAGCAGCCGCCTTTGGGGCGGGAGCTCCTACAATGAGCAGTTCTTC
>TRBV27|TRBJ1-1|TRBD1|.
CASSAQLFRTGGSMNTEAFF
TGTGCCAGCAGTGCCCAACTATTTCGGACAGGGGGCTCGATGAACACTGAAGCTTTCTTT
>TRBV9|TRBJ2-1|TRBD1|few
CASSPPRGRRNEQFF
TGTGCCAGCAGCCCCCCCAGGGGGCGCCGAAATGAGCAGTTCTTC
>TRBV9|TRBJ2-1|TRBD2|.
CASSVALAARQFF
TGTGCCAGCAGCGTAGCTCTAGCGGCTCGGCAGTTCTTC
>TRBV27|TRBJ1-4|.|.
CASSLRTAPNEKLFF
TGTGCCAGCAGTTTAAGGACAGCACCTAATGAAAAACTGTTTTTT
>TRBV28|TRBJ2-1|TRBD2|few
CASSSGGGGSFIYNEQFF
TGTGCCAGCAGTTCAGGAGGTGGCGGGAGTTTTATTTACAATGAGCAGTTCTTC
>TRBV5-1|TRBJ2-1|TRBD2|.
CASSLDTAGGPGEFF
TGCGCCAGCAGCTTGGACACAGCGGGAGGGCCGGGAGAGTTCTTC
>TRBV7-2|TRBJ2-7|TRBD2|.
CASSRQREYEQYF
TGTGCCAGCAGCCGCCAGCGGGAGTACGAGCAGTACTTC
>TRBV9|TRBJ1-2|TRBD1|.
CASSVDQGAYFRYTF
TGTGCCAGCAGCGTAGACCAGGGGGCTTATTTTCGCTACACCTTC
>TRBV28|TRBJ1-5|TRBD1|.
CASSLGQGNQPQHF
TGTGCCAGCAGTTTAGGACAGGGTAATCAGCCCCAGCATTTT
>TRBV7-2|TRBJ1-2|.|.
CASSLVPGYNYGYTF
TGTGCCAGCAGCTTAGTTCCAGGATACAACTATGGCTACACCTTC
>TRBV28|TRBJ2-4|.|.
CASSWKRLDKNIQYF
TGTGCCAGCAGTTGGAAGCGCTTGGACAAAAACATTCAGTACTTC
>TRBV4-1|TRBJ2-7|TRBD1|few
CASSEGTGQVEQYF
TGCGCCAGCAGCGAGGGGACAGGGCAGGTCGAGCAGTACTTC
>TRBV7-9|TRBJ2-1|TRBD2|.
CASSRGRLAYNEQFF
TGTGCCAGCAGTCGCGGGAGGCTCGCCTACAATGAGCAGTTCTTC
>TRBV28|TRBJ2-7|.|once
CASSRQATFYEQYF
TGTGCCAGCAGTCGACAGGCGACCTTCTACGAGCAGTACTTC
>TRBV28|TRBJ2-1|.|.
CASSFRRGAYNEQFF
TGTGCCAGCAGTTTTAGGCGGGGAGCCTACAATGAGCAGTTCTTC
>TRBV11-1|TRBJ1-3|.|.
CASSSHQGPGNTIYF
TGTGCCAGCAGCTCGCACCAGGGGCCTGGAAACACCATATATTTT
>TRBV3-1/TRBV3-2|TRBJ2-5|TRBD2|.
CASSPQGLDLQETQYF
TGTGCCAGCAGCCCCCAGGGACTAGACCTACAAGAGACCCAGTACTTC
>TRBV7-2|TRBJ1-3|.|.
CASSLVGRGSSGNTIYF
TGTGCCAGCAGCTTAGTTGGACGGGGGAGCTCTGGAAACACCATATATTTT
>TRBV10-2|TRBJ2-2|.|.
CASSEAGPWNTGELFF
TGCGCCAGCAGTGAGGCGGGACCCTGGAACACCGGGGAGCTGTTTTTT
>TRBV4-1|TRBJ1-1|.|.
CASSHSWGGAVEAFF
TGCGCCAGCAGCCACTCATGGGGGGGTGCGGTTGAAGCTTTCTTT
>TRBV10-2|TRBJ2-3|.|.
CASSATDTQYF
TGCGCCAGCAGTGCTACAGATACGCAGTATTTT
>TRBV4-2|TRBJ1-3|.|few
CASSPESGYSGNTIYF
TGTGCCAGCAGCCCCGAATCAGGGTATTCTGGAAACACCATATATTTT
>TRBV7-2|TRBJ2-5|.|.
CASSFTLSGLQETPYF
TGTGCCAGCAGCTTCACTCTTAGCGGACTTCAAGAGACCCCGTACTTC
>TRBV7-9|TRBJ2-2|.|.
CASGGGENTGELFF
TGTGCCAGCGGAGGGGGGGAGAACACCGGGGAGCTGTTTTTT
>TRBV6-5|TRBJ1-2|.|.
CASRQEPTNYGYTF
TGTGCCAGTAGACAGGAACCAACTAACTATGGCTACACCTTC
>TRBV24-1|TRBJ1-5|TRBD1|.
CATSDGRRDRGQPQHF
TGTGCCACCAGTGATGGCAGGAGGGACAGGGGACAGCCCCAGCATTTT
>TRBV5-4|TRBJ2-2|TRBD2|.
CASSQTSGRSSGELFF
TGTGCCAGCAGCCAAACTAGCGGGAGGTCGTCCGGGGAGCTGTTTTTT
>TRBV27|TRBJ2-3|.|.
CATRLYSNQPQYF
TGTGCCACCCGGCTTTATAGCAATCAGCCCCAGTATTTT
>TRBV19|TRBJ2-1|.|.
CASRVQDNYNEQFF
TGTGCCAGTAGGGTACAGGACAACTACAATGAGCAGTTCTTC